What follows is one T cell receptor beta chain and its context. Its specificity is not known. Sequencing used immunoSEQ multiplex PCR; TCRdb keeps in-frame clones, though not all of them. The repertoire has fewer than 50,000 clones, about 83% of them found once; the top ten carry roughly 36%. The record originates from a study of OX40 agonist ivuxolimab in advanced cancers. Per the germline V gene, CDR1 is LNHDA and CDR2 is SQIVND (reference sequence). This CDR3 has 14 amino acids. V lost 5 bases, J lost 3 bases, and 11 bases lay in between. Whole-study findings and limits: Researchers did not establish what antigens the expanded peripheral T cells target. Some nonresponders also had low normalized T-cell clonal expansion. Average numbers of expanded clones were greater in CD8+ T cells than in CD4+.

The sequence came from an adult with an advanced solid tumor such as melanoma, head and neck, liver or kidney cancer. This material consisted of CD4+ or CD8+ T cells sorted from blood, taken in a trial of the OX40 agonist ivuxolimab. The chain uses TRBV19 and TRBJ1-5; perhaps TRBD1 as D (6 bases). CDR3: CASSAGGFNQPQHF. The CDR3 DNA sequence: TGTGCCAGTAGTGCCGGGGGCTTCAATCAGCCCCAGCATTTT.